The rows below give T cell receptor beta chains drawn from one sample of a study of blood T cell repertoires in COVID-19. Measured with immunoSEQ multiplex PCR; TCRdb has only the in-frame clones, and not every one. The sample has roughly 200,000 clones, roughly four fifths seen once. The sample was PBMCs or T cells enriched from blood (not recorded which). Receptors were obtained from a woman aged 45 to 65 who had been exposed to COVID-19. Both conserved end residues are part of each CDR3. D genes are given only for firm matches. The size entry is marked missing in some rows and otherwise reads once, few, many or a size class.

J gene	V gene	CDR3 length	clone size	D gene	CDR3 protein	CDR3 DNA
TRBJ2-1	TRBV7-3	15	-	TRBD1	CASSPQQGALNEQFF	TGTGCCAGCAGCCCCCAGCAGGGGGCTTTGAATGAGCAGTTCTTC
TRBJ1-4	TRBV9	16	-	TRBD1	CASSVGTGPINEKLFF	TGTGCCAGCAGCGTGGGGACAGGACCGATAAATGAAAAACTGTTTTTT
TRBJ1-2	TRBV5-4	13	-	-	CASSLPREHGYTF	TGTGCCAGCAGCTTGCCAAGGGAGCATGGCTACACCTTC
TRBJ1-2	TRBV24-1	12	-	-	CATSGRDGGYTF	TGTGCCACCAGTGGGAGAGACGGGGGCTACACCTTC
TRBJ2-5	TRBV7-2	13	-	-	CASSLVGRETQYF	TGTGCCAGCAGCTTAGTAGGGAGAGAGACCCAGTACTTC
TRBJ1-5	TRBV2	13	once	-	CASSEYAVQAQHF	TGTGCCAGCAGTGAATATGCCGTTCAGGCCCAGCATTTT
TRBJ1-3	TRBV11-2	17	-	TRBD1	CASSQGIDRGPGNTIYF	TGTGCCAGCAGCCAAGGTATCGACAGGGGGCCTGGAAACACCATATATTTT
TRBJ1-1	TRBV29-1	13	-	TRBD1	CSVAGQGATEAFF	TGCAGCGTTGCGGGACAGGGGGCCACTGAAGCTTTCTTT
TRBJ1-1	TRBV7-6	15	few	TRBD1	CASSFTTGASTEAFF	TGTGCCAGCAGCTTTACGACAGGGGCCTCCACTGAAGCTTTCTTT
TRBJ1-3	TRBV5-1	14	few	-	CASSLAGYGNTIYF	TGCGCCAGCAGCTTGGCCGGGTATGGAAACACCATATATTTT
TRBJ2-5	TRBV6-5	15	-	-	CASRDRGRNQETQYF	TGTGCCAGCAGGGATCGGGGAAGAAACCAAGAGACCCAGTACTTC
TRBJ1-1	TRBV5-1	15	-	-	CASSLGGPRGTEAFF	TGCGCCAGCAGCTTGGGGGGTCCCAGAGGGACTGAAGCTTTCTTT
TRBJ1-2	TRBV12-3/TRBV12-4	13	few	-	CASSPDSGYGYTF	TGTGCCAGCAGCCCGGACAGCGGCTATGGCTACACCTTC
TRBJ2-3	TRBV11-2	12	-	-	CASSRYRDTQYF	TGTGCCAGCAGCCGGTACCGAGATACGCAGTATTTT
TRBJ2-3	TRBV11-2	11	-	-	CASSSPGTQYF	TGTGCCAGCAGCTCCCCTGGCACGCAGTATTTT
TRBJ2-1	TRBV5-1	16	few	TRBD2	CASSHKTSGANNEQFF	TGCGCCAGCAGTCATAAGACTAGCGGGGCCAACAATGAGCAGTTCTTC
TRBJ1-3	TRBV6-5	13	few	-	CASSKGSGNTIYF	TGTGCCAGCAGTAAGGGGTCTGGAAACACCATATATTTT
TRBJ1-2	TRBV7-2	13	-	TRBD1	CASSFSGQDGYTF	TGTGCCAGCAGCTTTTCCGGACAGGATGGCTACACCTTC